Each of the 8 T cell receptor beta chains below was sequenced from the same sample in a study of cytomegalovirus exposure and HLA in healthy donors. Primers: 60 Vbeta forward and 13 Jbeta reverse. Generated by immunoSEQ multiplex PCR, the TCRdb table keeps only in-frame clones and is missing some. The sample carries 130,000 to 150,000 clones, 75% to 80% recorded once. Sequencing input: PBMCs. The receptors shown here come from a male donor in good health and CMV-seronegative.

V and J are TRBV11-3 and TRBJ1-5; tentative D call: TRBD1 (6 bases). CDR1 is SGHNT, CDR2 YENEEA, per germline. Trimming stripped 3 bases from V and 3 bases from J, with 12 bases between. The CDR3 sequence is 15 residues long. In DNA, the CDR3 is TGTGCCAGCAGCTTGTACAGGGATCTCAATCAGCCCCAGCATTTT. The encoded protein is CASSLYRDLNQPQHF.

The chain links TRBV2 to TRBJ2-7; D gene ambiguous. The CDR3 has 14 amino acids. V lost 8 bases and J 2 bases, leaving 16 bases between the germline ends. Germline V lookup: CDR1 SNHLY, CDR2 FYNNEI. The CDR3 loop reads CASQSQVVTYEQYF. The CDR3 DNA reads TGTGCCAGCCAATCTCAGGTCGTCACCTACGAGCAGTACTTC.

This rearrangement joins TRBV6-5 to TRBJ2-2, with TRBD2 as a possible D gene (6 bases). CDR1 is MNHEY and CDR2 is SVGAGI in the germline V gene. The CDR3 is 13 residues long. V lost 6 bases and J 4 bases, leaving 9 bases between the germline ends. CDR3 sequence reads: CASSLLATGELFF. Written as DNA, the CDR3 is TGTGCCAGCAGCCTACTAGCCACCGGGGAGCTGTTTTTT.

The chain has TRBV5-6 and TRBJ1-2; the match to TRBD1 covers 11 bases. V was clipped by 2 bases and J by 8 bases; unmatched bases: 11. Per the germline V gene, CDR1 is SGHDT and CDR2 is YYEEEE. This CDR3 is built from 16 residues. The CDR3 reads CASSFPRTGGLGGYTF. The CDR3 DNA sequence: TGTGCCAGCAGCTTTCCCAGGACAGGGGGCTTGGGGGGCTACACCTTC.

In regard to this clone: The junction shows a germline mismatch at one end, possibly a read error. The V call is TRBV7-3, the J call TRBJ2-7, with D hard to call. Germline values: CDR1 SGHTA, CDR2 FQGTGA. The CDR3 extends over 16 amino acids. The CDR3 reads CSSSCEVSFSSYEQYF. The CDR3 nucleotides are TGTTCCAGCAGCTGTGAGGTGTCTTTCAGCTCCTACGAGCAGTACTTC.

The CDR3 loop is CASSYSRGRVDEQYF. CDR3 bases: TGTGCCAGCAGTTACTCGAGAGGCAGAGTCGACGAGCAGTACTTC. The chain joins TRBV6-5 to TRBJ2-7; D remains ambiguous. CDR1 MNHEY and CDR2 SVGAGI come from the germline V gene. The CDR3 runs 15 residues. Trimming stripped 0 bases from V and 5 bases from J, with 14 bases between.

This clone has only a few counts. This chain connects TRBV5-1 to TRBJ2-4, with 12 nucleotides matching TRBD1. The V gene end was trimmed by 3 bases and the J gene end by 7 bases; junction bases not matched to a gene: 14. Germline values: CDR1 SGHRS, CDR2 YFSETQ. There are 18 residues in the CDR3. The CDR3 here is CASSSPPGQGAYGNIQYF. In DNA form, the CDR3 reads TGCGCCAGCAGCTCCCCTCCGGGACAGGGGGCCTATGGGAACATTCAGTACTTC.

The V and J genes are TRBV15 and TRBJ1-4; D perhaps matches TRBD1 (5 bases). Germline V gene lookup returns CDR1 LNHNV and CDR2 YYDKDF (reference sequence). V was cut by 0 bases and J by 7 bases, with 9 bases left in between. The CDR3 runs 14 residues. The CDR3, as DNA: TGTGCCACCAGCAGAGACAGGGCAGGTGAAAAACTGTTTTTT. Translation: CATSRDRAGEKLFF.